This TCR beta chain derives from a study of blood T cell repertoires in COVID-19. This CDR3 is 15 amino acids long. V was clipped by 8 bases and J by 13 bases; unmatched bases: 15. Germline V gene data show CDR1 as MNHEY and CDR2 as SVGAGI. This clone was recorded once. The protocol was immunoSEQ multiplex PCR, while the TCRdb copy is restricted to in-frame clones and leaves out a portion. The sample consists of roughly 81,000 clones, about 83% of them appearing once. V is TRBV6-5 and J is TRBJ2-1, with TRBD2 identical over 12 bases. Material for sequencing was peripheral blood. The TCR was taken from a woman aged 70-85 years with acute or convalescent COVID-19. This CDR3 is CASSFSASGGESQFF. DNA of the CDR3: TGTGCCAGCTCGTTTTCGGCTAGCGGGGGGGAAAGTCAGTTCTTC.